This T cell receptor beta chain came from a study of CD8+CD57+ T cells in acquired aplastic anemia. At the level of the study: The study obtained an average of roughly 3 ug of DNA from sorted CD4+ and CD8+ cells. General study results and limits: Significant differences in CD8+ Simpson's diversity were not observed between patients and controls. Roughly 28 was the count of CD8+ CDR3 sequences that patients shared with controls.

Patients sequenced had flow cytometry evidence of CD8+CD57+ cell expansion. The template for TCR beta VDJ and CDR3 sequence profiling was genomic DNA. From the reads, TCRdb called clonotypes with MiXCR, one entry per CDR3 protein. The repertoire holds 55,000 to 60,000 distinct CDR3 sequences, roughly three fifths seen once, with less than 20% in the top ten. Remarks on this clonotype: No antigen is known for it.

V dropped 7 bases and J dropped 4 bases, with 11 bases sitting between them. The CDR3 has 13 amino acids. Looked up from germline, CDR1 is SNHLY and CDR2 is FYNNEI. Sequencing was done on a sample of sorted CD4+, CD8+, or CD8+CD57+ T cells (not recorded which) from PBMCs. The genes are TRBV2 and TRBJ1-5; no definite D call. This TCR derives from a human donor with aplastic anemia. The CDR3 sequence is CASTKGANQPQHF. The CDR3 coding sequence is TGTGCCAGCACCAAGGGAGCAAATCAGCCCCAGCATTTT. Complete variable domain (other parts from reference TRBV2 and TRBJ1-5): EPEVTQTPSHQVTQMGQEVILRCVPISNHLYFYWYRQILGQKVEFLVSFYNNEISEKSEIFDDQFSVERPDGSNFTLKIRSTKLEDSAMYFCASTKGANQPQHFGDGTRLSIL.